This TCR beta chain was found in a study of radiotherapy plus CTLA-4 blockade in lung cancer (dated by TCRdb to 2016 to 2019). Study-level background: Objective responses occurred in about 19% of enrolled patients, and 31% achieved disease control.

V has 1 base trimmed and J has 5 bases trimmed; junction bases matching no gene number 12. The germline V gene provides CDR1 SGHRS and CDR2 YFSETQ. The CDR3 contains 17 residues, cysteine and phenylalanine counted. Left in the record is the CDR3 DNA by itself, 51 bases read in frame from the first base. The study tested focal radiation therapy combined with CTLA-4 blockade (ipilimumab) in patients with chemo-refractory metastatic non-small-cell lung cancer. On this clone: What this receptor recognizes is not known. Qualities for individual bases were not recorded, and no much larger clone is one base off.

The library was obtained by the immunoSEQ multiplex PCR assay. Drawn from immuneACCESS, this table holds only the in-frame rearrangements with V and J called that TCRdb kept. Clones are partly lost; checked studies trace under half to an unresolved V gene and leave the rest unexplained. Here the sample has about 49,000 clones; around 72% occur a single time. Roughly 4% of the sample rests with the top ten. The paper as a whole reports these results and caveats: Increased serum interferon-beta after radiation, together with early dynamic changes in blood T cell clones, were reported to be the strongest predictors of response. TCR clones derived from tumors expanded in peripheral blood after treatment with radiotherapy and ipilimumab.

This receptor was identified in a human donor with non-small cell lung cancer who had a complete response to radiotherapy plus ipilimumab. Recombination joined TRBV5-1 with TRBJ2-7, and TRBD2 aligns with 10 junction nucleotides. The material sequenced was peripheral blood, taken from a patient treated with radiotherapy plus ipilimumab. DNA sequence: TGCGCCAGCAGCTTGACTAGCGGGAAGGAGTTCATCCACGAGCAGTACTTC. Its amino acids are CASSLTSGKEFIHEQYF.